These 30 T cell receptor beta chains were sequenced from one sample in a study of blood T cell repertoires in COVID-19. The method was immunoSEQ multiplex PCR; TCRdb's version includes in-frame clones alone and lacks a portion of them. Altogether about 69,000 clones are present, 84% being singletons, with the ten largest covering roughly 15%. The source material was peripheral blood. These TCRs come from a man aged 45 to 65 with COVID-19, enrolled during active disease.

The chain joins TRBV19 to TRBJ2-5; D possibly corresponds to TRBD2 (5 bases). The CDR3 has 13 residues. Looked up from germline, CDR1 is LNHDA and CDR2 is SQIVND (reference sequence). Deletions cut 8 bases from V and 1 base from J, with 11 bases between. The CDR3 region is CASQSGSQETQYF. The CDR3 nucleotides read TGTGCCAGTCAGAGCGGTTCCCAAGAGACCCAGTACTTC.

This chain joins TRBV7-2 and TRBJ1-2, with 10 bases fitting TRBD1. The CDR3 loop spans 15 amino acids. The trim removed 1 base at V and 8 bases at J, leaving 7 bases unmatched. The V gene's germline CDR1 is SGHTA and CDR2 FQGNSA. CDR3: CASSLEGQGFKGYTF. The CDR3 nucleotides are TGTGCCAGCAGCTTAGAGGGACAGGGGTTTAAGGGCTACACCTTC.

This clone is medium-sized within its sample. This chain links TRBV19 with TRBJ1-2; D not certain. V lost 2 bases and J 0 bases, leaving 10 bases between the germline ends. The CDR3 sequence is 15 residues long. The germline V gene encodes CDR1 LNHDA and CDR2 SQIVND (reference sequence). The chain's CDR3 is CASSIIGHPNYGYTF. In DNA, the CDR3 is TGTGCCAGTAGTATAATTGGGCATCCTAACTATGGCTACACCTTC.

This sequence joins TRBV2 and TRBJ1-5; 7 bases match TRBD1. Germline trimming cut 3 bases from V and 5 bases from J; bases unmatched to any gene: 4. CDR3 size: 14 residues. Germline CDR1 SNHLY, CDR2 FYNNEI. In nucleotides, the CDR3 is TGTGCCAGCAGTGAGAGAAGGGGGCATCAGCCCCAGCATTTT. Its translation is CASSERRGHQPQHF.

CDR3 in amino acids: CASRWAGTSFDEQYF. The CDR3 nucleotides read TGTGCCAGCAGGTGGGCCGGGACTAGCTTCGACGAGCAGTACTTC. The gene calls are TRBV6-5 and TRBJ2-7, with 9 bases identical to TRBD2. V dropped 6 bases and J dropped 5; count of bases not matched to a gene: 11. Germline assignment: CDR1 MNHEY and CDR2 SVGAGI. The length of the CDR3 is 15 residues.

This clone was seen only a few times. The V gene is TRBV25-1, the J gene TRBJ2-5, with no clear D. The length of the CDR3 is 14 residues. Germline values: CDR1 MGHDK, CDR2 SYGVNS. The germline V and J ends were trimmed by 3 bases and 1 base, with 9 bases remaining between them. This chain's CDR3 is CASSDLPGQETQYF. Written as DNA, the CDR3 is TGTGCCAGCAGTGACCTTCCCGGCCAAGAGACCCAGTACTTC. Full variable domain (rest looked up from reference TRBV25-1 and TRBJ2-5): EADIYQTPRYLVIGTGKKITLECSQTMGHDKMYWYQQDPGMELHLIHYSYGVNSTEKGDLSSESTVSRIRTEHFPLTLESARPSHTSQYLCASSDLPGQETQYFGPGTRLLVL.

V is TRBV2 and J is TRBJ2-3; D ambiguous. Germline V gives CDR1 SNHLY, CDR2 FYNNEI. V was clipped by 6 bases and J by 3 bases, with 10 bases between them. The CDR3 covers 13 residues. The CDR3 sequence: CASRKARTDTQYF. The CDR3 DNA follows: TGTGCCAGCAGGAAGGCTAGAACAGATACGCAGTATTTT.

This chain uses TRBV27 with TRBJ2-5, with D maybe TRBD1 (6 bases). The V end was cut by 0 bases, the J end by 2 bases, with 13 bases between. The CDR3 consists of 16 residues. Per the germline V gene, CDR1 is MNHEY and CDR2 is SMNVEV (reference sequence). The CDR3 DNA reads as TGTGCCAGCAGTTTATCCGGGGCAGGGGTTCAAGAGACCCAGTACTTC. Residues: CASSLSGAGVQETQYF.

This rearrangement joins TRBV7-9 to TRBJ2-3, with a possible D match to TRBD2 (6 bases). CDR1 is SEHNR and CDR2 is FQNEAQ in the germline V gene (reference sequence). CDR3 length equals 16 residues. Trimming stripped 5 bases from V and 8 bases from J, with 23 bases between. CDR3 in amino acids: CASSPVGGWGTGTQYF. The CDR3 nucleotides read TGTGCCAGCAGCCCCGTGGGGGGTTGGGGCACGGGTACGCAGTATTTT.

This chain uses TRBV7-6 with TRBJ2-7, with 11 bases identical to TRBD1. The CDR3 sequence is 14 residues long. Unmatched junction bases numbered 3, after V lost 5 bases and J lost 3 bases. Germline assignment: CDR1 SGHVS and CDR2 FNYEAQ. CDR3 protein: CASSRDRGFYEQYF. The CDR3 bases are TGTGCCAGCAGCCGGGACAGGGGGTTCTACGAGCAGTACTTC.

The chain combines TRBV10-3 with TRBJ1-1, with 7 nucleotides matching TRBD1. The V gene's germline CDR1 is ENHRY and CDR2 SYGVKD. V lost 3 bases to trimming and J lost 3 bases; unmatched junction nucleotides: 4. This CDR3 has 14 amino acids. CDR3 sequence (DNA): TGTGCCATCAGTGAAGAGGGGGCGGACACTGAAGCTTTCTTT. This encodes CAISEEGADTEAFF.

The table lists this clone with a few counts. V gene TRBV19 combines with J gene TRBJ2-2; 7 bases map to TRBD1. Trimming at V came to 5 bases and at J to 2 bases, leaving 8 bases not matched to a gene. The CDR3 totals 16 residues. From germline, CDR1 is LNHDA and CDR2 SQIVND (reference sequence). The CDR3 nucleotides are TGTGCCAGTAGTTTAAGGACAGGTTCTAACACCGGGGAGCTGTTTTTT. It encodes CASSLRTGSNTGELFF. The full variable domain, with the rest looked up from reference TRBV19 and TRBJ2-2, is DGGITQSPKYLFRKEGQNVTLSCEQNLNHDAMYWYRQDPGQGLRLIYYSQIVNDFQKGDIAEGYSVSREKKESFPLTVTSAQKNPTAFYLCASSLRTGSNTGELFFGEGSRLTVL.

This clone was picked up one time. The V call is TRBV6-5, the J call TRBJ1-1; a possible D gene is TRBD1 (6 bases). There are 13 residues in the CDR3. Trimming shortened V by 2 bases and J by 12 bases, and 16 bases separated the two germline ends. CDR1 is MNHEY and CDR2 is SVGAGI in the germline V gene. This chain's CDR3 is CASSYGAGDLTFF. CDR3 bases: TGTGCCAGCAGTTACGGCGCAGGGGATCTTACTTTCTTT.

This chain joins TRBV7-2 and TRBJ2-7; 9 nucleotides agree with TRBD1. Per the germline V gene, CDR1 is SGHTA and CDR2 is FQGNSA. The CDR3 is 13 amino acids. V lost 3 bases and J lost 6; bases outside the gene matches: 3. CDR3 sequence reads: CASSLDRGVEQYF. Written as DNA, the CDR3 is TGTGCCAGCAGCTTGGACAGGGGCGTCGAGCAGTACTTC. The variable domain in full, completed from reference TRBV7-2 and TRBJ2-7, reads GAGVSQSPSNKVTEKGKDVELRCDPISGHTALYWYRQSLGQGLEFLIYFQGNSAPDKSGLPSDRFSAERTGGSVSTLTIQRTQQEDSAVYLCASSLDRGVEQYFGPGTRLTVT.

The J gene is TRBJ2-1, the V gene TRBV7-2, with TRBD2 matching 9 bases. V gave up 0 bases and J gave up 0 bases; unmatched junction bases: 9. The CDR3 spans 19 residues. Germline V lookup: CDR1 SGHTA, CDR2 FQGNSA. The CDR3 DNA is TGTGCCAGCAGCTTAGCCCCAGCGGGGGGCCTTAGCTCCTACAATGAGCAGTTCTTC. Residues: CASSLAPAGGLSSYNEQFF.

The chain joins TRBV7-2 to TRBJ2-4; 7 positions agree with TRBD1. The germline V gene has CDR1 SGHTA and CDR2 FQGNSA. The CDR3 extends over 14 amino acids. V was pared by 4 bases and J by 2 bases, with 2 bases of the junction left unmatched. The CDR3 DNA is TGTGCCAGCAGCTACAGGGGTTCCAAAAACATTCAGTACTTC. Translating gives CASSYRGSKNIQYF. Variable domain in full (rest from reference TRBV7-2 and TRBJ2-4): GAGVSQSPSNKVTEKGKDVELRCDPISGHTALYWYRQSLGQGLEFLIYFQGNSAPDKSGLPSDRFSAERTGGSVSTLTIQRTQQEDSAVYLCASSYRGSKNIQYFGAGTRLSVL.

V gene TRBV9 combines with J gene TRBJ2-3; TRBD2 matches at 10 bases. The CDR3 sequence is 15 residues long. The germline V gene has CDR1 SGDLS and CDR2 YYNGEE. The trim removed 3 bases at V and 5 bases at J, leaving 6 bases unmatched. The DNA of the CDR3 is TGTGCCAGCAGCGCCAGCGGGGGGGCCGGAGATACGCAGTATTTT. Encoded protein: CASSASGGAGDTQYF.

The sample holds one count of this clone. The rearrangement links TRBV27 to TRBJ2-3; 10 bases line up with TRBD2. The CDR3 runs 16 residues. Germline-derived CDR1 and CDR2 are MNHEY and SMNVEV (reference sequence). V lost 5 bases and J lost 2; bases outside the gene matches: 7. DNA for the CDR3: TGTGCCAGCAGTATCCTAGCGGGGGCGCACACAGATACGCAGTATTTT. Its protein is CASSILAGAHTDTQYF.

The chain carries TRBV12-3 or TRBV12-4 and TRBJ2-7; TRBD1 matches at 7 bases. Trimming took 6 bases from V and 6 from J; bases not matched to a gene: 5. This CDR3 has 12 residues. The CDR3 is CASSRQGREQYF. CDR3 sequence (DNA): TGTGCCAGCAGCCGACAGGGTCGCGAGCAGTACTTC.

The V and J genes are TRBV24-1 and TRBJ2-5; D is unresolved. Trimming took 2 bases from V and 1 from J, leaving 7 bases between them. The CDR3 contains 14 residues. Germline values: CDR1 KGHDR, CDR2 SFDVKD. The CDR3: CATSDSGLQETQYF. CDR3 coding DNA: TGTGCCACCAGTGATTCAGGTCTCCAAGAGACCCAGTACTTC.

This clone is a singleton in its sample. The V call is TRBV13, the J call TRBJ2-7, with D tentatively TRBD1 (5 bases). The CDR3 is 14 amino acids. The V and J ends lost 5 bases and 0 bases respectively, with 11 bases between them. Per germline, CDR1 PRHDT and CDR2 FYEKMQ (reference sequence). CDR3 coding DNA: TGTGCCAGCAGCCCCGACAGTGTCTCCTACGAGCAGTACTTC. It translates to CASSPDSVSYEQYF.

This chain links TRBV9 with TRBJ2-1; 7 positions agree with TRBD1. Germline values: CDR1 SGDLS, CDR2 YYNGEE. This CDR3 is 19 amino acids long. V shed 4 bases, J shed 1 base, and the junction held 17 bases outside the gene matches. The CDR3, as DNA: TGTGCCAGCAGCATAAAGACAGGGACCTCCTACTCGTCCTACAATGAGCAGTTCTTC. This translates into CASSIKTGTSYSSYNEQFF.

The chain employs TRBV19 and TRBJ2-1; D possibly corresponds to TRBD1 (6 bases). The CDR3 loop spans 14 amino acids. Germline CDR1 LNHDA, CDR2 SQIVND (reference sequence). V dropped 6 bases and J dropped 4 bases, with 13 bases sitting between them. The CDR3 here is CASRPGQNYNEQFF. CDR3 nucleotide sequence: TGTGCCAGTAGACCGGGACAAAATTACAATGAGCAGTTCTTC. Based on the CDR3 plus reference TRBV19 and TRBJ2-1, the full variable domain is DGGITQSPKYLFRKEGQNVTLSCEQNLNHDAMYWYRQDPGQGLRLIYYSQIVNDFQKGDIAEGYSVSREKKESFPLTVTSAQKNPTAFYLCASRPGQNYNEQFFGPGTRLTVL.

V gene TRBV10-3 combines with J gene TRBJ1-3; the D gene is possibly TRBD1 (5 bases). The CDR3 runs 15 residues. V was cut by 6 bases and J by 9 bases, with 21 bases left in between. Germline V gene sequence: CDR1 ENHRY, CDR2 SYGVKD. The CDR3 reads CAIRPAGARGGTIYF. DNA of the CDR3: TGTGCCATCAGGCCCGCTGGGGCGCGGGGGGGCACCATATATTTT.

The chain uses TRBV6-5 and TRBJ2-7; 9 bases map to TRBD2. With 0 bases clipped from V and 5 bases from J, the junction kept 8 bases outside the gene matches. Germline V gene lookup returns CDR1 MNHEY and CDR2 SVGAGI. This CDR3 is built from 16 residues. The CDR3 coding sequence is TGTGCCAGCAGTTACTCGGCGCGGGGGGGCTATAACGAGCAGTACTTC. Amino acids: CASSYSARGGYNEQYF.

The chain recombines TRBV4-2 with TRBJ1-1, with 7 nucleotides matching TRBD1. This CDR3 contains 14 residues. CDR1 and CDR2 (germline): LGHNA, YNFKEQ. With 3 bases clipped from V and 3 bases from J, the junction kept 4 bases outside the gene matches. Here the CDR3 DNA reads TGTGCCAGCAGCCAGGCTGACAGGGACACTGAAGCTTTCTTT. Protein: CASSQADRDTEAFF.

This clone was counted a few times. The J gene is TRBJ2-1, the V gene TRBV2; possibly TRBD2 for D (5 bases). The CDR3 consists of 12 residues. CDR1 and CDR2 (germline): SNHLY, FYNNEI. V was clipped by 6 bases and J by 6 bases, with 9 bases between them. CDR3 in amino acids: CASSPTSNEQFF. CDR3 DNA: TGTGCCAGCAGCCCAACTAGCAATGAGCAGTTCTTC.

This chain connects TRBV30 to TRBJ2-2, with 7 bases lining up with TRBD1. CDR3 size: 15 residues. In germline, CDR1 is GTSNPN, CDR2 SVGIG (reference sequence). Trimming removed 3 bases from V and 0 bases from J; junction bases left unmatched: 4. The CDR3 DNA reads TGTGCCTGGAGGGAAGGGACAGCGAACACCGGGGAGCTGTTTTTT. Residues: CAWREGTANTGELFF.

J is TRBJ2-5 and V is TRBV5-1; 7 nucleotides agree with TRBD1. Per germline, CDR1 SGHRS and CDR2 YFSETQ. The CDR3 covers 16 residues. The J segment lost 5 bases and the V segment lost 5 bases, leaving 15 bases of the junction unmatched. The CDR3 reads CASSEWNRGLGETQYF. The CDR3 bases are TGCGCCAGCAGTGAATGGAACAGGGGCCTGGGGGAGACCCAGTACTTC.

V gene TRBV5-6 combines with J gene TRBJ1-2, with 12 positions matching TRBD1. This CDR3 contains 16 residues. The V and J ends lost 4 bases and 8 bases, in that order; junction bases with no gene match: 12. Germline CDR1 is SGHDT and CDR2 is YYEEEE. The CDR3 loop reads CASSVPGTGGAGGYTF. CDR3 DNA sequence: TGTGCCAGCAGCGTACCCGGGACAGGGGGCGCGGGGGGCTACACCTTC.